The 21 T cell receptor beta chains below were found in one sample sequenced in a study of post-analysis software for immune sequencing data (dated by TCRdb to 2013 to 2016). What the research found in general, with its limitations: Several TRBV segments, including TRBV5-6, TRBV5-1 and TRBV20-1, were significantly more frequent in patients than controls.

Their antigen targets remain unknown. The library was built by means of PCR. TCRdb shows the sequencer as Illumina HiSeq 2500. To reduce PCR and sequencing biases, unique molecular identifiers were incorporated into the TCR beta cDNA libraries. The public reads were reprocessed in TCRdb via fastp at Q25 and MiXCR, keeping in-frame beta chains. A single entry per CDR3 protein holds the most common genes and DNA from its merged rows. This sample is represented by some 240,000 distinct CDR3 sequences; approximately 34% of them were singletons. 4% to 6% of the sample comes from the top ten. Sequenced material: blood. Receptor source: a girl between 5 and 17 years old with multiple sclerosis.

The chain recombines TRBV6-5 with TRBJ1-4, with 7 nucleotides matching TRBD1. Germline V CDR1 and CDR2: MNHEY, SVGAGI. J was trimmed by 5 bases and V by 0 bases; bases with no gene match: 12. The CDR3 sequence is 18 residues long. Here the CDR3 DNA reads TGTGCCAGCAGTTACTCGAGTGCCAGGGGGGCGCGGAATGAAAAACTGTTTTTT. This encodes CASSYSSARGARNEKLFF.

In its sample, this clonotype was seen many times. The chain joins TRBV9 to TRBJ2-1; D assignment may be TRBD1 or TRBD2 (5 bases each). V dropped 4 bases and J dropped 2 bases, with 13 bases sitting between them. The CDR3 consists of 15 residues. Germline V gene data show CDR1 as SGDLS and CDR2 as YYNGEE. The CDR3 protein is CASSLLGTTYNEQFF. In DNA form, the CDR3 reads TGTGCCAGCAGCCTCCTTGGGACGACCTACAATGAGCAGTTCTTC.

The V and J genes are TRBV7-9 and TRBJ1-5, with D possibly being TRBD1 (6 bases). The CDR3 has 19 amino acids. In germline, CDR1 is SEHNR, CDR2 FQNEAQ (reference sequence). V was clipped by 0 bases and J by 1 base, with 19 bases between them. This CDR3 is CASSLASAGGLRSNQPQHF. The CDR3 DNA reads TGTGCCAGCAGCTTAGCATCCGCGGGGGGGCTTCGGAGCAATCAGCCCCAGCATTTT.

The chain joins TRBV15 to TRBJ2-5; 12 nucleotides align to TRBD2. The V gene's germline CDR1 is LNHNV and CDR2 YYDKDF (reference sequence). This CDR3 has 18 residues. The trim removed 1 base at V and 4 bases at J, leaving 10 bases unmatched. CDR3 protein: CATSRGGLAGGGGETQYF. CDR3 DNA sequence: TGTGCCACCAGCAGAGGGGGACTAGCGGGTGGGGGGGGAGAGACCCAGTACTTC.

CDR3 in DNA: TGTGCCAGCAGCTTAGCTCAGTCCTACGAGCAGTACTTC. It yields the protein CASSLAQSYEQYF. The rearrangement joins TRBV7-2 to TRBJ2-7, with D unresolved. The CDR3 totals 13 residues. Looked up from germline, CDR1 is SGHTA and CDR2 is FQGNSA. Trimming cost V 0 bases and J 1 base, with 4 bases left between them.

This chain connects TRBV12-3 or TRBV12-4 to TRBJ1-2, with D tentatively TRBD1 (5 bases). The V and J ends lost 5 bases and 1 base respectively, with 8 bases between them. The CDR3 has 13 residues. DNA for the CDR3: TGTGCCAGCAGTCGGGACCATAACTATGGCTACACCTTC. Protein: CASSRDHNYGYTF.

This clonotype appeared many times. The chain combines TRBV20-1 with TRBJ1-2; 8 nucleotides agree with TRBD1. The germline gives CDR1 DFQATT, CDR2 SNEGSKA (reference sequence). Trimming cost V 1 base and J 8 bases; bases outside gene matches: 6. CDR3 length equals 13 residues. CDR3 in amino acids: CSARVQGAEGYTF. CDR3 sequence (DNA): TGCAGTGCTAGAGTGCAGGGGGCGGAGGGCTACACCTTC.

As regards this clonotype: A much larger clonotype is one base distant, so this may be a read error. This CDR3 fails to terminate in the conserved phenylalanine or tryptophan, so it likely reflects a read error. The chain employs TRBV12-3 or TRBV12-4 and TRBJ2-3; the match to TRBD2 covers 11 bases. The CDR3 spans 15 residues. The J segment lost 1 base and the V segment lost 6 bases, leaving 3 bases of the junction unmatched. This chain's CDR3 is CASRPGLAGTDTQYV. CDR3 sequence (DNA): TGTGCCAGCAGGCCGGGACTAGCGGGCACAGATACGCAGTATGTT.

This clonotype was seen ten or more times. The rearrangement joins TRBV2 to TRBJ2-5; 7 positions match TRBD2. This CDR3 has 15 amino acids. Trimming took 5 bases from V and 3 from J; bases not matched to a gene: 9. From germline, CDR1 is SNHLY and CDR2 FYNNEI. The CDR3 protein is CASSPLGLAEETQYF. The CDR3 bases are TGTGCCAGCAGTCCCCTGGGGCTAGCGGAAGAGACCCAGTACTTC.

This clonotype was counted at least ten times. This chain uses TRBV5-1 with TRBJ2-5, with D unclear. The CDR3 has 16 residues. V shed 4 bases and J shed 5 bases, with 21 bases lying between them. Per the germline V gene, CDR1 is SGHRS and CDR2 is YFSETQ. In DNA, the CDR3 is TGCGCCAGCAGCGCCTCCGTAGGATCCTCCGGGGAGACCCAGTACTTC. Residues: CASSASVGSSGETQYF.

Only a few counts were recorded for this clonotype. This chain uses TRBV5-1 with TRBJ1-4; 9 bases align to TRBD1. This CDR3 has 14 residues. With V trimmed by 4 bases and J by 7 bases, 5 bases remained unmatched. Per germline, CDR1 SGHRS and CDR2 YFSETQ. The CDR3 spells CASSLGQGSEKLFF. The CDR3 DNA sequence: TGCGCCAGCAGCCTAGGACAGGGGTCTGAAAAACTGTTTTTT.

The V and J genes are TRBV6-5 and TRBJ2-4; TRBD2 is a possible D gene (5 bases). The assigned J gene may be wrong: the sequence end matches TRBJ2-7 better. Germline V gives CDR1 MNHEY, CDR2 SVGAGI. The CDR3 totals 15 residues. CDR3 loop: CASRTGTPRGDEQYF. The CDR3 DNA follows: TGTGCCAGCAGAACGGGCACTCCCCGGGGTGACGAGCAGTACTTC.

This clonotype was counted many times. The J gene is TRBJ2-3, the V gene TRBV29-1, with no clear D. V lost 6 bases, J lost 0 bases, and 4 bases lay in between. The germline V gene has CDR1 SQVTM and CDR2 ANQGSEA. The CDR3 spans 11 residues. The CDR3 here is CSVESTDTQYF. CDR3 nucleotide sequence: TGCAGCGTAGAAAGCACAGATACGCAGTATTTT.

This clonotype was seen a few times. The DNA for the CDR3 is TGTGCCAGCAGATTCTCGGGGGAGCTGTTTTTT. This encodes CASRFSGELFF. V usage is TRBV28 and J usage is TRBJ2-2; D call uncertain. Germline CDR1 reads MDHEN; CDR2 reads SYDVKM. The CDR3 is 11 residues long. The V and J ends lost 6 bases and 8 bases respectively, with 7 bases between them.

This clonotype was recorded at least ten times. The chain joins TRBV28 to TRBJ2-3, with a tentative D call TRBD2 (6 bases). Germline-derived CDR1 and CDR2 are MDHEN and SYDVKM. Trimming stripped 7 bases from V and 14 bases from J, with 19 bases between. CDR3 length: 12 residues. CDR3: CASNTPGLVVYF. CDR3 bases: TGTGCCAGCAACACACCGGGACTGGTGGTGTATTTT.

J is TRBJ2-1 and V is TRBV5-1, with TRBD2 matching over 12 bases. Germline V gene lookup returns CDR1 SGHRS and CDR2 YFSETQ. The ends lost 1 base at V and 8 bases at J; junction bases unmatched: 7. The CDR3 is 16 residues long. This chain's CDR3 is CASSLHLTSGSDEQFF. The CDR3 DNA reads TGCGCCAGCAGCTTGCATTTGACTAGCGGGAGCGATGAGCAGTTCTTC.

The gene calls are TRBV27 and TRBJ1-6; TRBD1 aligns across 7 bases. Germline V lookup: CDR1 MNHEY, CDR2 SMNVEV (reference sequence). The CDR3 totals 18 residues. V was clipped by 1 base and J by 7 bases; unmatched bases: 13. The DNA of the CDR3 is TGTGCCAGCAGTTTATGGACAGGAACTCAATCTTACAATTCACCCCTCCACTTT. Its protein product is CASSLWTGTQSYNSPLHF.

This clonotype was observed at least ten times. The chain combines TRBV4-1 with TRBJ1-2; 8 bases align to TRBD1. The CDR3 is 17 amino acids. In germline, CDR1 is MGHRA, CDR2 YSYEKL. V gave up 4 bases and J gave up 6 bases; unmatched junction bases: 16. This chain's CDR3 is CASSPRWTGRAVNGYTF. DNA for the CDR3: TGCGCCAGCAGCCCCCGATGGACAGGGCGAGCGGTCAATGGCTACACCTTC.

This clonotype was observed many times. The chain uses TRBV5-1 and TRBJ1-2; D uncertain. The V and J ends lost 0 bases and 8 bases respectively, with 11 bases between them. Germline assignment: CDR1 SGHRS and CDR2 YFSETQ. This CDR3 region has 13 residues. DNA of the CDR3: TGCGCCAGCAGCTTGGCCTCTGACCGAGGCTACACCTTC. Its protein is CASSLASDRGYTF. Supplemented by reference TRBV5-1 and TRBJ1-2, the full variable domain reads KAGVTQTPRYLIKTRGQQVTLSCSPISGHRSVSWYQQTPGQGLQFLFEYFSETQRNKGNFPGRFSGRQFSNSRSEMNVSTLELGDSALYLCASSLASDRGYTFGSGTRLTVV.

V usage is TRBV18 and J usage is TRBJ2-3; 7 nucleotides line up with TRBD2. The CDR3 length is 16 residues. The V segment lost 3 bases and the J segment 0 bases; nucleotides outside the gene matches: 6. The germline gives CDR1 KGHSH, CDR2 LQKENI. Here the CDR3 reads CASSPLSGASTDTQYF. The CDR3 coding sequence is TGTGCCAGCTCACCTCTGAGCGGGGCGAGCACAGATACGCAGTATTTT.

This clonotype was counted a few times. This sequence joins TRBV12-3 or TRBV12-4 and TRBJ2-2; 7 bases agree with TRBD1. V shed 6 bases and J 5 bases; nucleotides not matched to a gene: 9. The CDR3 runs 15 residues. In DNA, the CDR3 is TGTGCCAGCAGCACGGACAGGTCAAGGACCGGGGAGCTGTTTTTT. Protein sequence: CASSTDRSRTGELFF.